Sequencing of this TCR beta chain was carried out in a study of T cell responses to AZD1222 COVID-19 vaccine (dated by TCRdb to about 2021). About the study as a whole: A total of about 230 trial participants underwent TCR sequencing, of whom about 200 received two doses of AZD1222 and about 25 received two doses of the MenACWY control vaccine. Enrollment into the trials was organized by age into subgroups of 18-55, 56-69 and 70-plus years, and those subgroups contained approximately 160, 26 and 62 TCR-sequenced participants, respectively.

The time point label of this sample denotes: baseline before first vaccination. The treatment or condition label here, explained by the study, means: meningococcal conjugate vaccine given as trial control. Vaccinee samples came from UK trials COV001 and COV002, including a single-blind randomized controlled phase 2/3 trial of AZD1222 (ChAdOx1 nCoV-19) in healthy adults. For TCRbeta chain sequencing, PBMC samples from trial participants were taken at day 0 and at day 28 after the second dose. This clone has only a few counts. No antigen is known for it. No base-level quality is on record; no much larger clone is a single base apart. What the study reported, not specific to this receptor: Nearly half of unique spike-specific TCRs reportedly recognized epitopes outside regions mutated in the B.1.351 and B.1.1.7 variants. After two AZD1222 doses, both the breadth and the depth of spike-specific TCRs were significantly higher than at day 0 and than in MenACWY recipients. The whole spike protein was spanned by vaccine-associated CD4 TCRs, and dominant responses were seen in regions 160-218 and 743-854. Participants were mostly white British and included more females than males, and it was suggested by the authors that clonal diversity may have been underestimated. No day 14 peak-response samples were available, so repertoires were characterized only after the peak T cell response. In the small 56-69-year group, the increase in depth fell short of significance, most likely because of low power. Conclusions about previously exposed vaccinees are limited, since just five to seven AZD1222 recipients were seropositive for SARS-CoV-2 at baseline.

The CDR3 regions of human TCRbeta chains were analyzed by immunosequencing. Concerning the study's data processing: Repertoire TCRs were checked for matches against a reference library of SARS-CoV-2-specific TCRs that had been generated using the MIRA antigen-specificity platform. Breadth was defined as the fraction of unique TCRs that were SARS-CoV-2-associated. Depth was defined as the fraction of total T cells that were SARS-CoV-2-associated. Using the MIRA data, each spike-specific TCR was assigned both to the spike region to which the TCR was reactive and to a CD4 or CD8 class. Log10-transformed breadth and depth values were compared by one-way ANOVA with Sidak's multiple comparisons tests. TCRdb re-hosts the immuneACCESS table, in-frame sequences only. Its copies lack some clones; in the studies checked, an unresolved V gene accounts for under half of them, and the cause for the rest is not known. The V and J calls and clone size are taken from that table; D and trimming were inferred from the DNA. The sample includes 200,000 or so clones, with about 93% observed a single time. The ten largest clones capture around 1% of the sample.

This sample comprised peripheral blood, obtained on day 0 of MenACWY control vaccination. The receptor was isolated from an adult in good health.

CDR3 loop: CASRARLTYGYTF. The sequenced DNA: TGTGCCAGCAGGGCGAGGCTAACCTATGGCTACACCTTC. In this chain, TRBV2 is recombined with TRBJ1-2, with no confidently assigned D gene. The CDR3 starts with the cysteine, ends with the phenylalanine, and has 13 residues. The DNA shown is the 39-base CDR3, in frame from base 1. Based on the germline V gene, the CDR1 and CDR2 sequences are SNHLY and FYNNEI. V and J are truncated by 6 bases and 4 bases respectively, leaving an intervening sequence of 12 bases. Where the CDR3 stops, the reference TRBV2 and TRBJ1-2 genes take over; the full variable domain is EPEVTQTPSHQVTQMGQEVILRCVPISNHLYFYWYRQILGQKVEFLVSFYNNEISEKSEIFDDQFSVERPDGSNFTLKIRSTKLEDSAMYFCASRARLTYGYTFGSGTRLTVV.